These T cell receptor beta chains were read from a single sample in a study of tumor-infiltrating lymphocytes in primary liver carcinoma. Each CDR3 protein is one row after TCRdb ran MiXCR on the multiplex PCR reads. The sample includes hundreds of thousands of distinct CDR3 sequences, approximately 65% of them seen just once. Material: peripheral blood. All receptors derive from a man aged 40-50 years with primary liver carcinoma and hepatitis B virus infection. The CDR3 runs from the conserved cysteine through the conserved F or W. A D gene is named only where the DNA matches it firmly. The size field is filled for only some rows; it gives once, few, many or a size class.

>.|TRBD2|TRBJ2-3|TRBV29-1
TGCCGCGTTGACTCTAGGGCAGCGGGAATAGGCACAGATACGCAGTATTTT
CRVDSRAAGIGTDTQYF
>many|.|TRBJ1-2|TRBV6-2/TRBV6-3
TGTGCCAGCAGTTACTCACGGGCCTCTGGCTACACCTTC
CASSYSRASGYTF
>.|.|TRBJ2-5|TRBV11-2
TGTGCCAGCATCCCGGGACGGGGCCTACAAGAGACCCAGTACTTC
CASIPGRGLQETQYF
>.|TRBD2|TRBJ2-3|TRBV4-2
TGTACCAGCAGCCGCTCCTCGCCAGGGTTAGCGGGAGGGACAGATACGCAATATTTT
CTSSRSSPGLAGGTDTQYF
>.|.|TRBJ1-4|TRBV28
TGTGCCAGCAGTTTATCCACGGAAAAACTGTTTTTT
CASSLSTEKLFF
>.|.|TRBJ1-2|TRBV7-9
TGTGCCAGCAGCTTATACTATGGTCAGGTTAACTATGGCTACACCTTC
CASSLYYGQVNYGYTF
>.|.|TRBJ2-1|TRBV6-6
TGTGCCAGCAGTTTCCGGGACATGGACAATGAGCAGTTCTTC
CASSFRDMDNEQFF
>.|.|TRBJ1-6|TRBV7-2
TGTGCCAGCAGCTTCTCTCGGGCCACTAATTCACCCCTCCACTTT
CASSFSRATNSPLHF
>.|.|TRBJ2-1|TRBV2
TGTGCCAGCAGTGTGGTGGGCAATGAGCAGTTCTTC
CASSVVGNEQFF
>.|.|TRBJ2-1|TRBV7-9
TGTGCCAGCAGCTTTTCTATCGGCAGCGATGAGCAGTTCTTC
CASSFSIGSDEQFF
>few|TRBD1|TRBJ2-7|TRBV28
TGTGCCAGTCACAGGGGAGTAAACGAGCAGTACTTC
CASHRGVNEQYF
>few|.|TRBJ2-3|TRBV5-1
TGCGCCAGCAGCTTGCAGGGGAGGGCAGATACGCAGTATTTT
CASSLQGRADTQYF
>few|.|TRBJ1-3|TRBV5-1
TGCGCCAGTAGCTTGTCCAGTCTTGGAAACACCATATATTTT
CASSLSSLGNTIYF
>.|.|TRBJ2-2|TRBV11-2
TGTGCCATCGGCATAGAGAGGGGGTCGGACACCGGGGAGCTGTTTTTT
CAIGIERGSDTGELFF
>.|.|TRBJ2-3|TRBV11-2
TGTGTCCGCAGCGGGACAGGCGATACGCAGTATTTT
CVRSGTGDTQYF
>.|TRBD2|TRBJ2-7|TRBV11-2
TGTGCCAACAGCCCTGTGAGGAGGAGTAGAGTACTAGCGGGGTACGAGCAGTACTTC
CANSPVRRSRVLAGYEQYF
>many|.|TRBJ2-3|TRBV29-1
TGCAGCGTTGTTTACACAGATACGCAGTATTTT
CSVVYTDTQYF
>.|.|TRBJ2-1|TRBV5-1
TGCACCAGCAGCTCTCAGGGTATCAATGAGCAGTTCTTC
CTSSSQGINEQFF
>many|.|TRBJ2-1|TRBV12-2
TGTGCAAGTCGCCAAGGGGGACTAGCAACGAGAAATGAGCAGTTCTTC
CASRQGGLATRNEQFF
>many|TRBD2|TRBJ2-1|TRBV6-5
TGTGCCAGCAGTTATCCTAGCGGGAGACACAATGAGCAGTTCTTC
CASSYPSGRHNEQFF
>.|TRBD2|TRBJ2-7|TRBV11-2
TGTGCCAGCATCTTGTGTAGCGGGAGGGGTCTCCACGAGCAGTACTTC
CASILCSGRGLHEQYF